The 25 T cell receptor beta chains listed next were all sequenced from one sample in a study of technical replicates of blood from a handful of donors. Some clones are missing from TCRdb's copy, which holds only in-frame ones; the method was immunoSEQ multiplex PCR. The sample consists of 65,000 to 85,000 clones, roughly 97% of them appearing once. The sample consisted of T cells isolated from PBMCs. Receptors originate from a human donor in good health.

V is TRBV4-2 and J is TRBJ2-3; 10 positions agree with TRBD2. CDR1 and CDR2 from the germline V gene are LGHNA and YNFKEQ. The V gene end was trimmed by 0 bases and the J gene end by 10 bases; junction bases not matched to a gene: 10. The CDR3 sequence is 16 residues long. This chain's CDR3 is CASSQEGKLAGMAQYF. The CDR3 DNA reads TGTGCCAGCAGCCAAGAGGGGAAACTAGCGGGAATGGCGCAGTATTTT.

The chain recombines TRBV5-1 with TRBJ2-3, with unresolved D. In germline, CDR1 is SGHRS, CDR2 YFSETQ. Trimming left V 3 bases short and J 0 bases short, with 11 bases between. This CDR3 region has 15 residues. This chain's CDR3 is CASSYEESSTDTQYF. In nucleotides, the CDR3 is TGCGCCAGCAGCTATGAGGAGTCTAGCACAGATACGCAGTATTTT.

This rearrangement joins TRBV6-5 to TRBJ2-5, with D unresolved. The CDR3 has 12 residues. CDR1 is MNHEY, CDR2 SVGAGI, per germline. The V end was cut by 10 bases, the J end by 3 bases, with 12 bases between. The CDR3 nucleotides are TGTGCCACGATGAAGAGAAAAGAGACCCAGTACTTC. Amino acids: CATMKRKETQYF.

The V call is TRBV7-6, the J call TRBJ2-6; 7 nucleotides line up with TRBD2. The CDR3 is 20 residues long. CDR1 SGHVS and CDR2 FNYEAQ come from the germline V gene. V shed 5 bases and J 6 bases; nucleotides not matched to a gene: 22. CDR3 residues: CASSQRLGGSGVWAANVLTF. CDR3 sequence (DNA): TGTGCCAGCAGCCAACGACTCGGTGGCAGCGGGGTCTGGGCGGCCAACGTCCTGACTTTC.

The V and J genes are TRBV5-4 and TRBJ2-1, with TRBD2 as a possible D gene (5 bases). V was trimmed by 3 bases and J by 7 bases, leaving 17 bases between them. CDR3 length: 15 amino acids. Germline V CDR1 and CDR2: SGHNT, YYREEE (reference sequence). CDR3 protein: CASSSPPGSRNEQFF. In nucleotides, the CDR3 is TGTGCCAGCAGCTCCCCGCCGGGGTCTCGAAATGAGCAGTTCTTC. The full variable domain, its missing parts supplied by reference TRBV5-4 and TRBJ2-1, is ETGVTQSPTHLIKTRGQQVTLRCSSQSGHNTVSWYQQALGQGPQFIFQYYREEENGRGNFPPRFSGLQFPNYSSELNVNALELDDSALYLCASSSPPGSRNEQFFGPGTRLTVL.

CDR3 DNA: TGTGCCACCAGCAGAGAGGGAGTTCTTGAGACCCAGTACTTC. Amino acid sequence: CATSREGVLETQYF. V and J are TRBV15 and TRBJ2-5; possibly TRBD2 for D (5 bases). The CDR3 contains 14 residues. V was cut by 0 bases and J by 5 bases, with 10 bases left in between. The V gene's germline CDR1 is LNHNV and CDR2 YYDKDF (reference sequence).

The chain has TRBV6-5 and TRBJ2-7, with TRBD1 identical over 8 bases. J gave up 6 bases and V 6 bases, and 13 bases lay outside the gene matches. CDR1 is MNHEY and CDR2 is SVGAGI in the germline V gene. The CDR3 is 15 residues long. CDR3 region: CASRKKPGGQGEQYF. CDR3 DNA: TGTGCCAGCAGAAAAAAACCGGGCGGACAGGGCGAGCAGTACTTC.

The gene calls are TRBV9 and TRBJ2-7; TRBD1 matches at 7 bases. Germline V gene data show CDR1 as SGDLS and CDR2 as YYNGEE. Losses at the gene ends were 3 bases for V and 6 bases for J; bases not matched to a gene: 12. CDR3 size: 15 residues. This chain's CDR3 is CASSASTGLLGEQYF. The CDR3 DNA sequence: TGTGCCAGCAGCGCCTCGACAGGGTTACTAGGCGAGCAGTACTTC.

The rearrangement links TRBV4-1 to TRBJ2-1, with TRBD2 as a possible D gene (5 bases). Between the trimmed V and J ends, which lost 2 bases and 7 bases, there was a span of 15 bases. Germline values: CDR1 MGHRA, CDR2 YSYEKL. This CDR3 comprises 15 residues. CDR3 nucleotide sequence: TGCGCCAGCAGCCAAATCGGGGAATGGAGGAATGAGCAGTTCTTC. Translation: CASSQIGEWRNEQFF.

This clone was seen only once. This chain uses TRBV5-1 with TRBJ1-2; the match to TRBD1 covers 7 bases. CDR3 length equals 16 residues. Germline CDR1 is SGHRS and CDR2 is YFSETQ. After removal of 4 bases from V and 4 bases from J, the junction contained 13 bases not matched to a gene. CDR3 loop: CASSLGTEPVGYGYTF. The CDR3 nucleotides are TGCGCCAGCAGCCTAGGGACAGAACCAGTAGGCTATGGCTACACCTTC. Supplemented by reference TRBV5-1 and TRBJ1-2, the full variable domain reads KAGVTQTPRYLIKTRGQQVTLSCSPISGHRSVSWYQQTPGQGLQFLFEYFSETQRNKGNFPGRFSGRQFSNSRSEMNVSTLELGDSALYLCASSLGTEPVGYGYTFGSGTRLTVV.

This sequence joins TRBV7-2 and TRBJ1-2, with 7 bases matching TRBD1. Germline V gene lookup returns CDR1 SGHTA and CDR2 FQGNSA. J gave up 2 bases and V 5 bases, and 8 bases lay outside the gene matches. CDR3 length: 15 residues. DNA of the CDR3: TGTGCCAGCAGCGAGAGGAGGGGGCGCAACTATGGCTACACCTTC. Translating it yields CASSERRGRNYGYTF.

The J gene is TRBJ2-7, the V gene TRBV6-6; tentatively, D is TRBD1 (5 bases). CDR1 MNHNY and CDR2 SVGAGI come from the germline V gene (reference sequence). The CDR3 totals 14 residues. With 5 bases removed from V and 1 base from J, the gap between germline ends came to 12 bases. CDR3 DNA sequence: TGTGCCAGCAGTGACAGAGCTAGGTCCTACGAGCAGTACTTC. This encodes CASSDRARSYEQYF.

The V call is TRBV30, the J call TRBJ1-5, with D perhaps matching TRBD1 (6 bases). CDR1 is GTSNPN and CDR2 is SVGIG in the germline V gene (reference sequence). Between the trimmed V and J ends, which lost 2 bases and 5 bases, there was a span of 10 bases. The CDR3 totals 13 residues. CDR3 sequence: CAWSLAGDQPQHF. The CDR3 DNA reads TGTGCCTGGAGTTTGGCAGGGGATCAGCCCCAGCATTTT.

The sample holds one count of this clone. The chain carries TRBV5-4 and TRBJ2-7; TRBD1 is a possible D gene (5 bases). The ends were cut back, 4 bases at V and 2 bases at J, with 7 bases in the middle. The CDR3 is 12 amino acids. Germline V lookup: CDR1 SGHNT, CDR2 YYREEE (reference sequence). CDR3 sequence: CASSQGTYEQYF. In DNA, the CDR3 is TGTGCCAGCAGCCAGGGTACCTACGAGCAGTACTTC. Full variable domain (missing parts from reference TRBV5-4 and TRBJ2-7): ETGVTQSPTHLIKTRGQQVTLRCSSQSGHNTVSWYQQALGQGPQFIFQYYREEENGRGNFPPRFSGLQFPNYSSELNVNALELDDSALYLCASSQGTYEQYFGPGTRLTVT.

The J gene is TRBJ2-1, the V gene TRBV11-1, with 7 bases fitting TRBD1. CDR3 length: 16 residues. Per the germline V gene, CDR1 is SGHAT and CDR2 is FQDESV (reference sequence). V shed 5 bases, J shed 3 bases, and the junction held 10 bases outside the gene matches. CDR3 sequence (DNA): TGTGCCAGCAGCCCTCTCGGACAGGTGATCTACAATGAGCAGTTCTTC. Its translation is CASSPLGQVIYNEQFF.

V and J are TRBV4-1 and TRBJ2-4, with TRBD1 matching 9 bases. The germline CDR1 and CDR2 sequences are MGHRA and YSYEKL. The CDR3 has 16 amino acids. After removal of 2 bases from V and 4 bases from J, the junction contained 6 bases not matched to a gene. CDR3 region: CASSQPGTGTKNIQYF. DNA of the CDR3: TGCGCCAGCAGCCAACCCGGGACAGGGACAAAAAACATTCAGTACTTC.

The chain carries TRBV29-1 and TRBJ2-7, with TRBD1 identical over 9 bases. Germline V gene data show CDR1 as SQVTM and CDR2 as ANQGSEA. This CDR3 contains 15 residues. The V and J ends lost 4 bases and 2 bases, in that order; junction bases with no gene match: 9. The CDR3 nucleotides read TGCAGCGTTGTTTTTCGGGACAGGGACCCCTACGAGCAGTACTTC. Its translation is CSVVFRDRDPYEQYF.

This clone was seen just once. The chain employs TRBV28 and TRBJ2-5; 8 nucleotides line up with TRBD1. From germline, CDR1 is MDHEN and CDR2 SYDVKM. The CDR3 has 15 residues. The V segment lost 6 bases and the J segment 5 bases; nucleotides outside the gene matches: 11. DNA of the CDR3: TGTGCCAGCAGCCTGGGACAGGTGAATTTTGAGACCCAGTACTTC. Translating gives CASSLGQVNFETQYF.

The rearrangement joins TRBV18 to TRBJ2-1; 10 bases are shared with TRBD2. This CDR3 contains 15 residues. Germline CDR1 reads KGHSH; CDR2 reads LQKENI. The V gene end was trimmed by 3 bases and the J gene end by 5 bases; junction bases not matched to a gene: 4. CDR3 DNA sequence: TGTGCCAGCTCACCGCTAGCGGGAGCCGACAATGAGCAGTTCTTC. It translates to CASSPLAGADNEQFF.

The chain combines TRBV9 with TRBJ1-1, with D possibly matching TRBD1 (5 bases). CDR3 length: 13 amino acids. Trimming removed 0 bases from V and 3 bases from J, with 6 bases in between. The germline CDR1 and CDR2 sequences are SGDLS and YYNGEE. Written as DNA, the CDR3 is TGTGCCAGCAGCGTAGCGACAGACACTGAAGCTTTCTTT. Translated: CASSVATDTEAFF.

The chain uses TRBV5-6 and TRBJ2-1, with D unresolved. The ends were cut back, 1 base at V and 7 bases at J, with 15 bases in the middle. Germline CDR1 SGHDT, CDR2 YYEEEE. The CDR3 is 15 residues long. CDR3 sequence: CASSLFFRDENEQFF. DNA of the CDR3: TGTGCCAGCAGCTTGTTTTTCCGTGATGAGAATGAGCAGTTCTTC.

The genes are TRBV30 and TRBJ2-3, with D perhaps matching TRBD2 (5 bases). The CDR3 loop spans 14 amino acids. The V gene's germline CDR1 is GTSNPN and CDR2 SVGIG (reference sequence). V shed 4 bases and J shed 0 bases, with 11 bases lying between them. CDR3 protein: CAWTGNPSTDTQYF. The CDR3 DNA is TGTGCCTGGACGGGGAATCCTAGCACAGATACGCAGTATTTT. Complete variable domain (other parts from reference TRBV30 and TRBJ2-3): SQTIHQWPATLVQPVGSPLSLECTVEGTSNPNLYWYRQAAGRGLQLLFYSVGIGQISSEVPQNLSASRPQDRQFILSSKKLLLSDSGFYLCAWTGNPSTDTQYFGPGTRLTVL.

This clone came up once. The chain uses TRBV6-5 and TRBJ2-1; unclear D gene. CDR1 is MNHEY and CDR2 is SVGAGI in the germline V gene. The CDR3 is 13 amino acids. With 5 bases removed from V and 3 bases from J, the gap between germline ends came to 8 bases. In DNA form, the CDR3 reads TGTGCCAGCAGTCAATCAGGCTACAATGAGCAGTTCTTC. Translation gives CASSQSGYNEQFF.

This chain links TRBV28 with TRBJ2-7; D may be TRBD1 (5 bases). The CDR3 runs to 14 residues. Between the trimmed V and J ends, which lost 2 bases and 0 bases, there was a span of 8 bases. Germline assignment: CDR1 MDHEN and CDR2 SYDVKM. CDR3 in amino acids: CASSLVDSSYEQYF. The CDR3 region has the DNA TGTGCCAGCAGTTTAGTAGACAGCTCCTACGAGCAGTACTTC.

The CDR3 loop reads CASSQGVLAGVAGELFF. In DNA form, the CDR3 reads TGTGCCAGCAGCCAAGGCGTACTAGCGGGAGTGGCCGGGGAGCTGTTTTTT. The chain links TRBV14 to TRBJ2-2; 11 positions match TRBD2. CDR1 is SGHDN, CDR2 FVKESK, per germline. J gave up 6 bases and V 1 base, and 7 bases lay outside the gene matches. CDR3 length: 17 amino acids.